This TCR beta chain was captured by sequencing in a study of T-cell reconstitution after alpha-beta-depleted transplantation in children. Preparing the TCRbeta library involved the use of unique molecular identifiers. TCRdb re-derived calls from the PCR reads in MiXCR, one entry per CDR3 protein. The sample contains about 510,000 distinct CDR3 sequences, approximately 10% of which appear only once. Trimming removed 0 bases at V and 8 bases at J, with 14 bases between. The CDR3 runs 15 residues. Germline-derived CDR1 and CDR2 are MGHRA and YSYEKL. The TCR originated in a female patient aged 2 to 10 who had a stem cell transplant for aplastic anemia, so the T cells may come from the graft donor. The chain joins TRBV4-1 to TRBJ2-4; D call uncertain. The sequences come from PBMCs, mostly from graft donor cells, collected 180 days after TCRalphabeta/CD19-depleted stem cell transplant. The CDR3 DNA follows: TGCGCCAGCAGCCAAGAGGGAATCAGAGTGGACATTCAGTACTTC. As protein: CASSQEGIRVDIQYF.